The clone carrying this TCR beta chain has a single count. Its antigen is unidentified. TCRdb's copy holds only in-frame clones and misses some; the assay was immunoSEQ multiplex PCR. The sample yields roughly 62,000 clones, 90% to 95% seen once. The sample comes from a study of cytomegalovirus exposure and HLA in healthy donors. Study summary: The same platform used for the roughly 650 first-cohort repertoires was also used for the 130 or so validation repertoires, as a later analysis reported. General observations from the study: Specificity of a few CMV-associated chains for CMV antigens was verified in vitro. Reportedly, diagnosis of cytomegalovirus status by the classifier showed high specificity and sensitivity. A list of around 150 TCR beta chains associated with cytomegalovirus was given.

The CDR3 is made up of 15 amino acids. Germline V gene data show CDR1 as KGHSH and CDR2 as LQKENI. Trimming shortened V by 1 base and J by 0 bases, and 9 bases separated the two germline ends. This sequence was found in a man younger than 35 in good health and CMV-seronegative. V and J are TRBV18 and TRBJ2-5; perhaps TRBD1 as D (5 bases). The source material was PBMCs. CDR3 nucleotide sequence: TGTGCCAGCTCACCACAGGGGCGGTACCAAGAGACCCAGTACTTC. This translates into CASSPQGRYQETQYF.